This record looks at one T cell receptor beta chain sequence and its context. As yet, its antigen is unknown. Unique molecular identifiers were incorporated during preparation of the TCRbeta library. TCRdb used MiXCR to reprocess the PCR reads, holding one entry per CDR3 protein. The sample has approximately 300,000 distinct CDR3 sequences; roughly 7.8% are singletons. This entry belongs to a study of T-cell reconstitution after alpha-beta-depleted transplantation in children. Whole-study results and caveats: When one year had passed after transplant, most T-cell counts and diversity came from newly produced T cells. About two months after transplant, alpha-beta T cells reportedly came from several hundred expanded graft clones. The study traced high day-60 TCRbeta diversity in some patients to surviving recipient T cells and thymic progenitors.

V was pared by 5 bases and J by 4 bases, with 17 bases between. Germline loops: CDR1 MNHEY, CDR2 SMNVEV (reference sequence). The CDR3 has 15 amino acids. The chain employs TRBV27 and TRBJ1-2, with unresolved D. The source is a female patient aged 2-10 years who had a stem cell transplant for Fanconi anemia, so the T cells may come from the graft donor. This sample comprised peripheral blood, obtained 360 days after TCRalphabeta/CD19-depleted stem cell transplant. CDR3 DNA: TGTGCCAGCAGTCGAAACCGGGAGGCCATCTATGGCTACACCTTC. As protein: CASSRNREAIYGYTF.